What follows describes a single T cell receptor (beta chain). Produced via immunoSEQ multiplex PCR; TCRdb's table is partial and in-frame only. This table has just under 35,000 clones, roughly 93% appearing once. The CDR3 spans 15 residues. Germline CDR1 reads SGHNT; CDR2 reads YYREEE (reference sequence). The V and J ends lost 3 bases and 3 bases respectively, with 16 bases between them. This entry comes from a study of T cell changes during pregnancy in multiple sclerosis. This TCR was recovered from a female donor in good health, enrolled as a control in a pregnancy study. The rearrangement joins TRBV5-4 to TRBJ2-7; a weak D match, TRBD1 (7 bases). Sequencing used peripheral blood, obtained in the second trimester of pregnancy. CDR3 DNA sequence: TGTGCCAGCAGCTCCGGACAGGCGGGACGCTACGAGCAGTACTTC. It encodes CASSSGQAGRYEQYF.